These T cell receptor beta chains were read from a single sample in a study of T cell responses to AZD1222 COVID-19 vaccine. The protocol was immunoSEQ multiplex PCR, while the TCRdb copy is restricted to in-frame clones and leaves out a portion. The sample has approximately 140,000 clones, over 75% seen once. Here the sequenced sample was peripheral blood, taken on day 0 of AZD1222 vaccination. The source is an adult in good health. The CDR3 runs from the conserved cysteine through the conserved F or W. A D gene is named only where the DNA matches it firmly. The size field is filled for only some rows; it gives once, few, many or a size class.

j_call clone_size cdr3_length d_call v_call cdr3_nt cdr3_aa
TRBJ2-1 - 16 TRBD2 TRBV7-9 TGTGCCAGCAGCTTAACCGGGACTAGCGGGGGCAATGAGCAGTTCTTC CASSLTGTSGGNEQFF
TRBJ2-1 once 15 TRBD2 TRBV2 TGTGCCAGCATACGGACTAGCGGCGCCTACAATGAGCAGTTCTTC CASIRTSGAYNEQFF
TRBJ1-2 - 14 - TRBV2 TGTGCCAGCAGTGGTCAGGGAGCTAACTATGGCTACACCTTC CASSGQGANYGYTF
TRBJ1-4 once 13 - TRBV5-8 TGTGCCAGCAGGTCGACAGTTAATGAAAAACTGTTTTTT CASRSTVNEKLFF
TRBJ1-1 once 16 TRBD1 TRBV5-1 TGCGCCAGCAGCTTGGCGGGACAGGGGGCCGCCACTGAAGCTTTCTTT CASSLAGQGAATEAFF
TRBJ2-1 - 16 TRBD2 TRBV7-3 TGTGCCAGCAGCTCCCTGGGCCTGGCGGGAGAAGAGGAGCAGTTCTTC CASSSLGLAGEEEQFF
TRBJ2-7 once 17 TRBD1 TRBV9 TGTGCCAGCAGCGTTGACCCGGGACAGGGCGTAAAGAACGAGCAGTACTTC CASSVDPGQGVKNEQYF
TRBJ1-4 - 10 - TRBV10-3 TGTGCCATCAGCCCGATGGAACCGCCTTTT CAISPMEPPF
TRBJ2-1 - 14 - TRBV30 TGTGCCTGGAGTTTCCTTTCGTCCTACAATGAGCAGTTCTTC CAWSFLSSYNEQFF
TRBJ1-3 once 14 - TRBV7-2 TGTGCCAGCAGCCGCGAGGCCTCAGGAAACACCATATATTTT CASSREASGNTIYF
TRBJ2-2 - 16 - TRBV7-3 TGTGCCAGCAGCTTAACGGGACACAAGAACACCGGGGAGCTGTTTTTT CASSLTGHKNTGELFF
TRBJ1-4 - 13 TRBD1 TRBV28 TGTGCGACAGGGGCCTACCCTAATGAAAAACTGTTTTTT CATGAYPNEKLFF
TRBJ2-2 - 15 TRBD2 TRBV2 TGTGCCAGCAGTGGGAGTAGCGGGGGAGCCGGGGAGCTGTTTTTT CASSGSSGGAGELFF
TRBJ1-5 - 15 TRBD1 TRBV7-8 TGTGCCAGCAGCTTGGGGACAGGGGGAGATCAGCCCCAGCATTTT CASSLGTGGDQPQHF
TRBJ1-6 - 12 - TRBV6-5 TGTGCCAGCCGGGAGTATAATTCACCCCTCCACTTT CASREYNSPLHF
TRBJ2-7 - 12 - TRBV10-3 TGTGCCATCAGTCACCCCAAGGGCGAGCAGTACTTC CAISHPKGEQYF
TRBJ2-3 few 16 TRBD1 TRBV24-1 TGTGCCACCAGTGATTCTCGACAGGGACGGACAGATACGCAGTATTTT CATSDSRQGRTDTQYF
TRBJ1-3 - 14 - TRBV7-8 TGTGCCAGCAGCTCCCCCAGGCAGGGAAACACCATATATTTT CASSSPRQGNTIYF
TRBJ1-2 few 14 - TRBV5-4 TGTGCCAGCAGCTTGGGACAGGCGGCCTATGGCTACACCTTC CASSLGQAAYGYTF
TRBJ1-2 - 16 - TRBV6-5 TGTGCCAGCAGTTGGGGGGGGGACGGATTTAACTATGGCTACACCTTC CASSWGGDGFNYGYTF
TRBJ2-7 - 13 - TRBV7-9 TGTGCCAGCAGCCCTAATACAGCGCTCGAGCAGTACTTC CASSPNTALEQYF
TRBJ2-7 - 14 - TRBV15 TGTGCCACCAGCAGAGCCGGGAGTTCGTACGAGCAGTACTTC CATSRAGSSYEQYF
TRBJ2-3 once 15 - TRBV9 TGTGCCAGCAGCGCCGCAGGCGTTAGCACAGATACGCAGTATTTT CASSAAGVSTDTQYF
TRBJ1-2 - 15 TRBD1 TRBV27 TGTGCCAGCAGTTCGCCGGGACAGGGGAACTATGGCTACACCTTC CASSSPGQGNYGYTF
TRBJ1-4 - 18 - TRBV5-5 TGTGCCAGCAGCTCCGGACTGGGGTGGAGCGGGACTAATGAAAAACTGTTTTTT CASSSGLGWSGTNEKLFF
TRBJ2-1 - 14 - TRBV7-2 TGTGCCAGCAGCTTAGACATCTACGGGGATGAGCAGTTCTTC CASSLDIYGDEQFF
TRBJ2-5 - 15 TRBD1 TRBV5-1 TGCGCCAGCAGCTTGGCTCAGGGGGCAAGGGAGACCCAGTACTTC CASSLAQGARETQYF
TRBJ2-7 - 17 - TRBV21-1 TGTGCCAGCAGGGGACTAGCGGCTACTCTTAGCTCCTACGAGCAGTACTTC CASRGLAATLSSYEQYF
TRBJ2-1 many 12 - TRBV10-2 TGCGCCAGCAGTGAGTACCGGGATGAGCAGTTCTTC CASSEYRDEQFF
TRBJ2-5 - 12 - TRBV5-1 TGCGCCAGCAGCTTTGGAGGGGAGACCCAGTACTTC CASSFGGETQYF
TRBJ2-7 - 15 - TRBV3-1/TRBV3-2 TGTGCCACCAGAGTAGGGCATTCGAAGTCCTACGAGCAGTACTTC CATRVGHSKSYEQYF
TRBJ2-1 - 14 TRBD2 TRBV30 TGTGCCTGGAGTGCTAGCGGGACCTACAATGAGCAGTTCTTC CAWSASGTYNEQFF
TRBJ1-5 - 18 TRBD1 TRBV10-1 TGCGCCAGCAGAACCGGGACAGGGGGCCCGATGAGCAATCAGCCCCAGCATTTT CASRTGTGGPMSNQPQHF
TRBJ1-2 once 13 TRBD1 TRBV2 TGTGCCAGCAGTGCTGACAGGGACTATGGCTACACCTTC CASSADRDYGYTF
TRBJ1-3 - 15 - TRBV7-2 TGTGCCAGCCGGGGGCAGGGGAACTCTGGAAACACCATATATTTT CASRGQGNSGNTIYF